A single sample is the source of the 27 T cell receptor beta chains below, sequenced in a study of human T cells and chemical hapten exposure. The time point here: pre-sensitization, week 0. Treatment described: therapeutic diphenylcyclopropenone sensitization with weekly scalp DPC. TCRdb itself ran the RACE reads through MiXCR, one entry per CDR3 protein. Among 300,000 to 450,000 distinct CDR3 sequences listed, 5% to 6.5% were seen once. Sequences were derived from whole blood, sampled in connection with sensitization to the hapten diphenylcyclopropenone (DPC). The receptors shown here come from a woman aged 45 to 65 with alopecia areata. Some clones in this sample may be carry-over from other donors' samples.

This clonotype was found a few times. CDR3 region: CASSLASHNQPQHF. The CDR3 DNA reads as TGTGCCAGCAGTTTGGCGTCCCACAATCAGCCCCAGCATTTT. The chain is built from TRBV27 and TRBJ1-5; no firm D call. CDR1 MNHEY and CDR2 SMNVEV come from the germline V gene (reference sequence). Trimming cost V 3 bases and J 3 bases, with 9 bases left between them. The CDR3 runs 14 residues.

This clonotype was counted ten times or more. The CDR3 DNA is TGTGCCAGCAGTACAGCACCAGGGCAAGCCCCGTATGGCTACACCTTC. It translates to CASSTAPGQAPYGYTF. The J gene is TRBJ1-2, the V gene TRBV25-1; weak D call: TRBD1 (5 bases). This CDR3 is built from 16 residues. Looked up from germline, CDR1 is MGHDK and CDR2 is SYGVNS. Trimming shortened V by 5 bases and J by 5 bases, and 21 bases separated the two germline ends.

This clonotype has at least ten counts. The chain employs TRBV9 and TRBJ2-3; D not certain. The CDR3 is made up of 14 amino acids. Trimming removed 4 bases at V and 1 base at J, with 10 bases between. Germline CDR1 and CDR2: SGDLS and YYNGEE. The CDR3 sequence: CASSTEFGTDTQYF. The CDR3 bases are TGTGCCAGCAGCACCGAGTTTGGCACAGATACGCAGTATTTT.

Many counts were recorded for this clonotype. The V call is TRBV29-1, the J call TRBJ2-1; 7 bases align to TRBD2. The length of the CDR3 is 12 residues. In germline, CDR1 is SQVTM, CDR2 ANQGSEA. The J segment lost 8 bases and the V segment lost 7 bases, leaving 8 bases of the junction unmatched. The CDR3 coding sequence is TGCAGCGCTTGGGAGGGTTCCGATGAGCAGTTCTTC. The encoded protein is CSAWEGSDEQFF.

The table lists this clonotype with a few counts. This chain connects TRBV9 to TRBJ2-7; 9 positions match TRBD1. Germline V CDR1 and CDR2: SGDLS, YYNGEE. The V gene end was trimmed by 0 bases and the J gene end by 3 bases; junction bases not matched to a gene: 10. There are 17 residues in the CDR3. CDR3 nucleotide sequence: TGTGCCAGCAGCGTAGGGCTTGAGGGGACAGGGATCTACGAGCAGTACTTC. Amino acids: CASSVGLEGTGIYEQYF.

This clonotype was picked up many times. This chain uses TRBV7-2 with TRBJ2-5; D is unresolved. V lost 6 bases and J lost 3, with 8 bases in between. CDR3 length: 12 amino acids. The germline V gene encodes CDR1 SGHTA and CDR2 FQGNSA. CDR3 DNA sequence: TGTGCCAGCAGACGTCCCGAAGAGACCCAGTACTTC. It encodes CASRRPEETQYF.

The chain carries TRBV7-2 and TRBJ2-2; D is uncertain. The V gene's germline CDR1 is SGHTA and CDR2 FQGNSA. V was pared by 0 bases and J by 1 base, with 6 bases between. The CDR3 has 15 residues. The CDR3 loop is CASSLAHKNTGELFF. CDR3 DNA sequence: TGTGCCAGCAGCTTAGCGCACAAGAACACCGGGGAGCTGTTTTTT.

The chain couples TRBV4-1 to TRBJ1-6; 8 bases align to TRBD1. There are 12 residues in the CDR3. The J segment lost 14 bases and the V segment lost 5 bases, leaving 5 bases of the junction unmatched. Germline V gene lookup returns CDR1 MGHRA and CDR2 YSYEKL. The CDR3 bases are TGCGCCAGCAGCAAACAGGGGGAATCCCTCCACTTT. Translated: CASSKQGESLHF.

This clonotype was recorded many times. This chain joins TRBV20-1 and TRBJ1-5; TRBD1 agrees at 11 bases. The CDR3 is 15 residues long. V was pared by 0 bases and J by 9 bases, with 7 bases of the junction left unmatched. The germline gives CDR1 DFQATT, CDR2 SNEGSKA (reference sequence). The CDR3: CSARERTGGYWPQHF. DNA for the CDR3: TGCAGTGCTAGAGAGCGGACAGGGGGCTATTGGCCCCAGCATTTT.

The chain couples TRBV7-2 to TRBJ1-6; the D is unclear. With 4 bases removed from V and 10 bases from J, the gap between germline ends came to 11 bases. This CDR3 has 13 residues. Per the germline V gene, CDR1 is SGHTA and CDR2 is FQGNSA. CDR3 sequence: CASSSSIGSPLHF. DNA for the CDR3: TGTGCCAGCAGCTCGAGTATAGGCTCACCCCTCCACTTT.

This clonotype has ten or more counts. CDR3 loop: CASSLGQGHEKLFF. The CDR3 nucleotides read TGTGCCAGCAGTCTGGGACAGGGGCATGAAAAACTGTTTTTT. This chain links TRBV12-3 or TRBV12-4 with TRBJ1-4; TRBD1 matches 10 bases. Trimming removed 5 bases from V and 6 bases from J; junction bases left unmatched: 3. The CDR3 is made up of 14 amino acids.

This clonotype was recorded many times. V gene TRBV7-2 combines with J gene TRBJ1-2, with D perhaps TRBD1 (5 bases). This CDR3 comprises 13 residues. The germline gives CDR1 SGHTA, CDR2 FQGNSA. With 5 bases removed from V and 7 bases from J, the gap between germline ends came to 14 bases. The CDR3 here is CASSPDSLLGYTF. CDR3 nucleotide sequence: TGTGCCAGCAGCCCAGACAGTCTACTTGGCTACACCTTC.

This clonotype was recorded many times. This chain uses TRBV20-1 with TRBJ1-1, with a weak D call TRBD1 (6 bases). Germline-derived CDR1 and CDR2 are DFQATT and SNEGSKA (reference sequence). V dropped 6 bases and J dropped 6 bases, with 14 bases sitting between them. The CDR3 length is 12 residues. The CDR3: CSASSGGSEAFF. As DNA, the CDR3 is TGCAGTGCCAGTTCGGGGGGCTCTGAAGCTTTCTTT.

For this clonotype: This may come from a read error, since a much larger clone is one base off. The rearrangement links TRBV27 to TRBJ2-7; D may be TRBD1 (6 bases). This CDR3 is built from 16 residues. Germline assignment: CDR1 MNHEY and CDR2 SMNVEV (reference sequence). CDR3 sequence (DNA): TGTGCCAGCAATCCTCGAGCAGGGGCCTTTGCCTACGATCAGTACTTC. Translation gives CASNPRAGAFAYDQYF.

Ten or more counts support this clonotype. J is TRBJ2-7 and V is TRBV20-1; weak D call: TRBD1 (6 bases). The CDR3 covers 13 residues. The V end lost 1 base, the J end lost 6 bases, and 13 bases lay between the germline ends. Germline V gene sequence: CDR1 DFQATT, CDR2 SNEGSKA (reference sequence). The CDR3 spells CSARVRTASEQYF. In DNA, the CDR3 is TGCAGTGCTAGAGTTAGGACAGCATCCGAGCAGTACTTC.

There are a few counts of this clonotype. The genes are TRBV14 and TRBJ2-3; 12 bases line up with TRBD1. Germline loops: CDR1 SGHDN, CDR2 FVKESK. The CDR3 spans 18 residues. After removal of 3 bases from V and 1 base from J, the junction contained 8 bases not matched to a gene. CDR3 coding DNA: TGTGCCAGCAGCCAGGCCGGGACAGGGGGCCGACGCACAGATACGCAGTATTTT. It codes for CASSQAGTGGRRTDTQYF.

This clonotype was observed at least ten times. V is TRBV11-3 and J is TRBJ2-3; 10 nucleotides line up with TRBD2. J lost 1 base, V lost 6 bases, and 4 bases had no gene match. CDR1 SGHNT and CDR2 YENEEA come from the germline V gene. The CDR3 covers 15 residues. The CDR3 DNA is TGTGCCAGCAGACGGACTAGCGGAGGCACAGATACGCAGTATTTT. Protein sequence: CASRRTSGGTDTQYF.

In this sample, this clonotype turned up many times. The gene calls are TRBV4-1 and TRBJ2-3; D gene unclear. V was pared by 4 bases and J by 6 bases, with 11 bases between. CDR3 length equals 13 residues. From germline, CDR1 is MGHRA and CDR2 YSYEKL. The CDR3 reads CASSPRPGDTQYF. The CDR3 DNA sequence: TGCGCCAGCAGCCCCAGGCCCGGCGATACGCAGTATTTT.

This clonotype came up a few times. DNA for the CDR3: TGTGCCAGCGCAATATCTGGGGCCAACGTCCTGACTTTC. This translates into CASAISGANVLTF. This sequence joins TRBV27 and TRBJ2-6; D call uncertain. V was pared by 8 bases and J by 1 base, with 6 bases between. The germline gives CDR1 MNHEY, CDR2 SMNVEV (reference sequence). CDR3 length: 13 amino acids. The full variable domain, rest sourced from reference TRBV27 and TRBJ2-6, is EAQVTQNPRYLITVTGKKLTVTCSQNMNHEYMSWYRQDPGLGLRQIYYSMNVEVTDKGDVPEGYKVSRKEKRNFPLILESPSPNQTSLYFCASAISGANVLTFGAGSRLTVL.

This chain connects TRBV2 to TRBJ2-1, with 14 bases identical to TRBD2. The V segment lost 6 bases and the J segment 2 bases; nucleotides outside the gene matches: 9. Germline-derived CDR1 and CDR2 are SNHLY and FYNNEI. This CDR3 has 18 amino acids. The CDR3 spells CASRPGTSGSKTYNEQFF. In DNA form, the CDR3 reads TGTGCCAGCAGACCAGGGACTAGCGGGAGTAAAACCTACAATGAGCAGTTCTTC.

This clonotype was recorded a few times. The V call is TRBV2, the J call TRBJ1-5; 7 bases line up with TRBD1. Germline-derived CDR1 and CDR2 are SNHLY and FYNNEI. V shed 6 bases, J shed 3 bases, and the junction held 17 bases outside the gene matches. The CDR3 is made up of 18 amino acids. DNA for the CDR3: TGTGCCAGCAGCATAGTCCCGCAAACAGGGGATGACAATCAGCCCCAGCATTTT. This sequence encodes CASSIVPQTGDDNQPQHF. Complete variable domain (other parts from reference TRBV2 and TRBJ1-5): EPEVTQTPSHQVTQMGQEVILRCVPISNHLYFYWYRQILGQKVEFLVSFYNNEISEKSEIFDDQFSVERPDGSNFTLKIRSTKLEDSAMYFCASSIVPQTGDDNQPQHFGDGTRLSIL.

This clonotype has a count of ten or more. The J gene is TRBJ2-3, the V gene TRBV12-3 or TRBV12-4; D is unresolved. The V end lost 5 bases, the J end lost 4 bases, and 4 bases lay between the germline ends. The CDR3 runs 11 residues. The CDR3: CASSNADTQYF. As DNA, the CDR3 is TGTGCCAGCAGTAACGCAGATACGCAGTATTTT.

This clonotype appeared many times. The J gene is TRBJ2-1, the V gene TRBV6-5; D possibly corresponds to TRBD1 (6 bases). The V end was cut by 6 bases, the J end by 9 bases, with 24 bases between. The CDR3 covers 16 residues. The germline V gene has CDR1 MNHEY and CDR2 SVGAGI. The DNA for the CDR3 is TGTGCCAGCAGCCAAACCGACAGGATCAGATGGGGTGAGCAGTTCTTC. This gives the protein CASSQTDRIRWGEQFF.

The sample holds one count of this clonotype. Relative to the germline gene, one junction end is altered; a read error may explain this. This sequence joins TRBV25-1 and TRBJ2-3, with D tentatively TRBD1 (6 bases). Per germline, CDR1 MGHDK and CDR2 SYGVNS. The CDR3 extends over 15 amino acids. The CDR3 loop is CASIEDSYRADTQYF. The CDR3 DNA reads TGTGCCAGCATTGAAGACAGCTACAGGGCAGATACGCAGTATTTT.

The chain has TRBV4-1 and TRBJ1-1; 9 nucleotides align to TRBD1. The CDR3 is 15 amino acids. Trimming at V came to 0 bases and at J to 4 bases, leaving 3 bases not matched to a gene. The V gene's germline CDR1 is MGHRA and CDR2 YSYEKL. The CDR3 loop reads CASSQDRGQGTEAFF. The CDR3 region has the DNA TGCGCCAGCAGCCAAGATAGGGGACAGGGCACTGAAGCTTTCTTT.

This clonotype has ten or more counts. V usage is TRBV12-3 or TRBV12-4 and J usage is TRBJ2-3; no definite D call. This CDR3 has 13 amino acids. V was trimmed by 6 bases and J by 0 bases, leaving 7 bases between them. CDR3 in amino acids: CASSLLSTDTQYF. As DNA, the CDR3 is TGTGCCAGCAGCCTGCTCAGCACAGATACGCAGTATTTT.

This clonotype was recorded many times. The chain links TRBV5-1 to TRBJ1-1, with unresolved D. Germline loops: CDR1 SGHRS, CDR2 YFSETQ. This CDR3 is 12 amino acids long. Between the trimmed V and J ends, which lost 7 bases and 2 bases, there was a span of 9 bases. The CDR3 DNA sequence: TGCGCCAGCTTGGGGAGAAACACTGAAGCTTTCTTT. As protein: CASLGRNTEAFF. The variable domain in full, completed from reference TRBV5-1 and TRBJ1-1, reads KAGVTQTPRYLIKTRGQQVTLSCSPISGHRSVSWYQQTPGQGLQFLFEYFSETQRNKGNFPGRFSGRQFSNSRSEMNVSTLELGDSALYLCASLGRNTEAFFGQGTRLTVV.